This section outlines one T cell receptor beta chain sequence together with its context. The Seattle patients joined while their infection was active and were tracked longitudinally afterward. CDR3 length: 14 amino acids. Germline V lookup: CDR1 MNHNS, CDR2 SASEGT. V was pared by 3 bases and J by 1 base, with 10 bases between. The method was immunoSEQ multiplex PCR; TCRdb's version includes in-frame clones alone and lacks a portion of them. The sample holds roughly 340,000 clones, more than 75% seen once. This sample was taken from a study of blood T cell repertoires in COVID-19. The wider study: PBMCs, B-cell-depleted T cells, or T cells were the source of the cDNA or gDNA that made up the material.

Material: peripheral blood. This chain links TRBV6-1 with TRBJ2-7, with TRBD1 as a possible D gene (6 bases). The clonotype was recovered from a woman aged 50 to 65 with COVID-19, enrolled during active disease. DNA for the CDR3: TGTGCCAGCAGTGATTCACAGGGTTCCTACGAGCAGTACTTC. This sequence encodes CASSDSQGSYEQYF.